This T cell receptor (beta chain) emerged from a study of CD8+ T cells in alopecia areata. Whole-study context: Patients in the treated group were given tofacitinib by mouth, 5 to 10 mg twice a day.

The CDR3 covers 16 residues. Trimming at V came to 7 bases and at J to 1 base, leaving 10 bases not matched to a gene. The germline CDR1 and CDR2 sequences are SNHLY and FYNNEI. The sequencing template was cDNA reverse transcribed from extracted RNA. Sequencing used immunoSEQ multiplex PCR; TCRdb keeps in-frame clones, though not all of them. The sample includes some 130,000 clones, 45% to 50% of them seen just once. The chain couples TRBV2 to TRBJ2-7; 10 positions agree with TRBD1. The source of this sequence is a human donor with alopecia areata. The sample in question was CD8+ T cells sorted from blood, obtained at week 0. CDR3 residues: CASKSMEDRGSYEQYF. For the CDR3, the DNA is TGTGCCAGCAAATCAATGGAGGACAGGGGGTCCTACGAGCAGTACTTC.